This is a list of T cell receptor beta chains from one sample in a study of blood T cell repertoires in COVID-19. TCRdb's table, derived via immunoSEQ multiplex PCR, lists solely in-frame clones and lacks some. The table records 180,000 or so clones, 81% of them present only once. What was sequenced was peripheral blood. These TCRs come from a middle-aged woman with COVID-19, enrolled during active disease. CDR3s include the opening cysteine and the closing phenylalanine or tryptophan. D genes are given only for firm matches. Not all rows give a size; the values are once, few, many and, for expanded clones, a class.

TRBV6-5	-	TRBJ2-2	15	-	CASKVGLARTGELFF	TGTGCCAGCAAAGTCGGGCTAGCGAGAACCGGGGAGCTGTTTTTT
TRBV3-1/TRBV3-2	TRBD2	TRBJ2-7	15	-	CASSRTSGNIYEQYF	TGTGCCAGCAGCCGGACTAGCGGGAATATCTACGAGCAGTACTTC
TRBV6-1	TRBD1	TRBJ1-4	14	few	CASSEATGNEKLFF	TGTGCCAGCAGTGAAGCGACAGGGAATGAAAAACTGTTTTTT
TRBV6-5	-	TRBJ1-1	12	once	CASGDGNTEAFF	TGTGCCAGCGGAGATGGGAACACTGAAGCTTTCTTT
TRBV19	TRBD1	TRBJ1-1	14	few	CASGRGTESIGAFF	TGTGCCAGTGGTCGGGGGACAGAGTCTATCGGGGCTTTCTTT
TRBV3-1/TRBV3-2	-	TRBJ1-6	17	-	CASSQGIYRGYNSPLHF	TGTGCCAGCAGCCAAGGTATTTATCGGGGCTATAATTCACCCCTCCACTTT
TRBV18	TRBD1	TRBJ1-1	13	-	CASSPQTGAEAFF	TGTGCCAGCTCACCCCAGACAGGGGCTGAAGCTTTCTTT
TRBV28	TRBD1	TRBJ1-5	14	-	CASTRQGWSQPQHF	TGTGCCAGCACCCGACAGGGTTGGAGTCAGCCCCAGCATTTT
TRBV5-4	-	TRBJ2-1	15	-	CASSLGEGATYEQFF	TGTGCCAGCAGCTTGGGAGAGGGAGCGACTTATGAGCAGTTCTTC
TRBV14	-	TRBJ2-1	16	-	CASSQERGTLRRGQFF	TGTGCCAGCAGCCAAGAAAGGGGGACGTTAAGAAGGGGGCAGTTCTTC
TRBV5-4	-	TRBJ1-2	14	-	CASSSHRADYGYTF	TGTGCCAGCAGCTCCCACAGGGCAGACTATGGCTACACCTTC
TRBV27	TRBD1	TRBJ1-6	14	-	CASSFWDRDSPLHF	TGTGCCAGCAGTTTTTGGGACAGAGATTCACCCCTCCACTTT
TRBV12-3/TRBV12-4	-	TRBJ2-1	11	few	CASSIRGEQFF	TGTGCCAGCAGTATTCGGGGTGAGCAGTTCTTC
TRBV19	TRBD1	TRBJ2-1	16	-	CASSRTGTGGVNEQFF	TGTGCCAGTAGTAGAACCGGGACAGGGGGGGTCAATGAGCAGTTCTTC
TRBV27	TRBD2	TRBJ2-7	14	-	CASRSLAGGFQQYF	TGTGCCAGCCGCTCTTTAGCGGGAGGCTTCCAGCAGTACTTC
TRBV9	TRBD1	TRBJ2-5	15	-	CASSFRDRGQETQYF	TGTGCCAGCAGCTTCCGGGACAGGGGCCAAGAGACCCAGTACTTC
TRBV7-3	-	TRBJ1-1	14	once	CASSLKGPLTEAFF	TGTGCCAGCAGCTTAAAGGGGCCTCTCACTGAAGCTTTCTTT
TRBV9	TRBD2	TRBJ2-3	16	-	CASSVGIAGGTDTQYF	TGTGCCAGCAGCGTAGGCATAGCGGGGGGAACAGATACGCAGTATTTT
TRBV7-2	-	TRBJ2-1	14	once	CASSLGGPPNEQFF	TGTGCCAGCAGCTTAGGAGGGCCACCCAATGAGCAGTTCTTC
TRBV5-5	TRBD1	TRBJ1-6	16	few	CASSLISGQFNSPLHF	TGTGCCAGCAGCTTGATTTCGGGACAGTTTAATTCACCCCTCCACTTT
TRBV10-1	-	TRBJ1-4	16	-	CASSIRQEPAIEKLFF	TGCGCCAGCAGTATCAGACAGGAACCTGCAATTGAAAAACTGTTTTTT
TRBV27	TRBD1	TRBJ2-7	15	-	CASRRKPGQGKEQYF	TGTGCCAGCAGAAGAAAACCGGGACAGGGGAAAGAGCAGTACTTC
TRBV27	TRBD1	TRBJ2-3	18	-	CASSLSPYPGGPADTQYF	TGTGCCAGCAGTTTATCCCCATATCCAGGGGGACCCGCAGATACGCAGTATTTT
TRBV2	-	TRBJ2-7	12	-	CASSELTYEQYF	TGTGCCAGCAGTGAATTAACCTACGAGCAGTACTTC
TRBV5-5	TRBD2	TRBJ2-3	20	-	CASSSASVLAGVKGSDTQYF	TGTGCCAGCAGCTCCGCCAGCGTACTAGCGGGAGTAAAAGGTTCAGATACGCAGTATTTT
TRBV5-1	TRBD1	TRBJ1-4	14	-	CASSFAGGDEKLFF	TGCGCCAGCAGCTTTGCAGGGGGTGATGAAAAACTGTTTTTT
TRBV14	TRBD1	TRBJ1-2	21	-	CASSQDRWGQGISKEYYGYTF	TGTGCCAGCAGCCAAGATCGCTGGGGACAGGGTATTTCAAAGGAGTACTATGGCTACACCTTC
TRBV30	-	TRBJ1-4	14	-	CAWRPTASPGKLFF	TGTGCCTGGAGACCAACTGCATCTCCGGGAAAACTGTTTTTT
TRBV9	-	TRBJ1-6	16	-	CASSRTQSSYNSPLHF	TGTGCCAGCAGCCGCACACAGAGCTCCTATAATTCACCCCTCCACTTT
TRBV7-2	-	TRBJ2-1	16	once	CASSYLTRRDNNEQFF	TGTGCCAGCAGCTACCTAACAAGGAGGGATAACAATGAGCAGTTCTTC
TRBV3-1/TRBV3-2	-	TRBJ1-2	14	-	CASSQGGRRYGYTF	TGTGCCAGCAGCCAAGGGGGGCGTAGGTATGGCTACACCTTC
TRBV11-2	TRBD2	TRBJ2-5	17	-	CASSLGFAGGPSETQYF	TGTGCCAGCAGCTTAGGGTTCGCGGGGGGACCTTCGGAGACCCAGTACTTC
TRBV7-8	-	TRBJ2-1	13	-	CASSHPWQDEQFF	TGTGCCAGCAGTCACCCCTGGCAAGATGAGCAGTTCTTC
TRBV7-2	TRBD1	TRBJ1-5	14	-	CASSLRQGDQPQHF	TGTGCCAGCAGCTTACGGCAGGGGGATCAGCCCCAGCATTTT
TRBV9	-	TRBJ2-6	17	-	CASSSRRLPAGANVLTF	TGTGCCAGCAGCAGCCGACGGTTACCAGCTGGGGCCAATGTCCTGACTTTC
TRBV6-4	-	TRBJ1-2	14	-	CASSPMPGLDGYTF	TGTGCCAGCAGCCCCATGCCAGGTTTAGATGGCTACACCTTC
TRBV11-2	-	TRBJ1-3	16	-	CASSSPRGAKGNTIYF	TGTGCCAGCAGCTCCCCAAGGGGCGCGAAAGGAAACACCATATATTTT
TRBV12-5	TRBD1	TRBJ2-3	15	-	CASGPGQGATDTQYF	TGTGCTAGTGGTCCCGGACAGGGGGCTACAGATACGCAGTATTTT
TRBV3-1/TRBV3-2	TRBD1	TRBJ1-3	15	-	CASSRQTGAGNTIYF	TGTGCCAGCAGCCGCCAGACAGGGGCTGGAAACACCATATATTTT
TRBV7-2	TRBD1	TRBJ1-6	14	-	CASSLNRGGSPLHF	TGTGCCAGCAGCTTAAACAGGGGAGGTTCACCCCTCCACTTT
TRBV12-3/TRBV12-4	-	TRBJ1-2	12	-	CASSDRWDGYTF	TGTGCCAGCAGTGACAGGTGGGATGGCTACACCTTC
TRBV27	-	TRBJ1-2	13	-	CASSLTENYGYTF	TGTGCCAGCAGTTTAACGGAGAACTATGGCTACACCTTC
TRBV3-1/TRBV3-2	-	TRBJ2-3	16	-	CASSQERRFRTDTQYF	TGTGCCAGCAGCCAAGAGCGCAGGTTCCGCACAGATACGCAGTATTTT
TRBV11-2	-	TRBJ2-1	13	few	CASSLGRFNEQFF	TGTGCCAGCAGCTTAGGGCGGTTTAATGAGCAGTTCTTC
TRBV19	-	TRBJ1-5	13	-	CASSISGLQPQHF	TGTGCCAGTAGTATATCAGGTCTTCAGCCCCAGCATTTT
TRBV5-4	-	TRBJ1-2	16	-	CASSFKRTATNYGYTF	TGTGCCAGCAGCTTTAAACGGACAGCCACTAACTATGGCTACACCTTC
TRBV7-7	TRBD1	TRBJ1-3	13	-	CASSPDPGQGLYF	TGTGCTAGCAGCCCCGACCCAGGACAGGGATTATATTTT
TRBV30	TRBD1	TRBJ1-1	13	once	CAWKGQMNTEAFF	TGTGCCTGGAAGGGACAGATGAACACTGAAGCTTTCTTT
TRBV14	-	TRBJ1-2	13	-	CASSPYPNYGYTF	TGTGCCAGCAGCCCCTACCCGAACTATGGCTACACCTTC
TRBV30	-	TRBJ1-6	16	-	CAWSDKWSSYNSPLHF	TGTGCCTGGAGTGACAAGTGGAGCTCCTATAATTCACCCCTCCACTTT
TRBV28	-	TRBJ2-1	14	-	CASTISLVNNEQFF	TGTGCCAGCACGATTAGTTTGGTTAACAATGAGCAGTTCTTC
TRBV6-5	-	TRBJ1-6	13	once	CASSRVQNSPLHF	TGTGCCAGCAGTCGGGTCCAGAATTCACCCCTCCACTTT
TRBV10-3	-	TRBJ2-5	14	-	CAISESHSIETQYF	TGTGCCATCAGTGAGTCCCACAGTATAGAGACCCAGTACTTC
TRBV30	-	TRBJ2-1	13	-	CAWSPGSLDEQFF	TGTGCCTGGAGCCCAGGGTCACTCGATGAGCAGTTCTTC
TRBV6-5	TRBD1	TRBJ1-6	14	few	CASRRDRGNSPLHF	TGTGCCAGCAGGAGGGACAGGGGAAATTCACCCCTCCACTTT
TRBV11-2	TRBD2	TRBJ2-1	18	-	CASSLGSGLAGTYNEQFF	TGTGCCAGCAGCTTAGGGTCGGGACTAGCGGGGACCTACAATGAGCAGTTCTTC
TRBV19	-	TRBJ1-2	13	-	CASSNRVALGYTF	TGTGCCAGTAGTAACAGGGTGGCTCTTGGCTACACCTTC
TRBV7-3	-	TRBJ1-1	14	-	CASSSGRANTEAFF	TGTGCCAGCAGCTCAGGCAGAGCTAACACTGAAGCTTTCTTT
TRBV18	-	TRBJ2-7	15	-	CASSPQSGFSNEQYF	TGTGCCAGCTCACCTCAATCCGGGTTCTCTAACGAGCAGTACTTC
TRBV7-6	-	TRBJ2-1	19	-	CASSLLVPSGPSSYNEQFF	TGTGCCAGCAGTCTACTCGTACCGAGCGGGCCGAGCTCCTACAATGAGCAGTTCTTC